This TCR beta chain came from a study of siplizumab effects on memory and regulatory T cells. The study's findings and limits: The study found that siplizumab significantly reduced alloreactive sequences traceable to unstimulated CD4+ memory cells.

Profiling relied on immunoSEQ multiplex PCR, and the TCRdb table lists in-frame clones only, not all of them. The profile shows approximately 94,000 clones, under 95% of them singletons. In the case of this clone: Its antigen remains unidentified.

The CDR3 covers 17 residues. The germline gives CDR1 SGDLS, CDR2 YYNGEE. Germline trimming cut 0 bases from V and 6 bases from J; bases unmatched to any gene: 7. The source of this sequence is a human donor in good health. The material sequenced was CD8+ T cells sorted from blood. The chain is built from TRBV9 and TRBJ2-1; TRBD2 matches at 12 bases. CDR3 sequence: CASSVDLAGGPINEQFF. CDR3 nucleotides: TGTGCCAGCAGCGTAGATCTAGCGGGGGGGCCGATCAATGAGCAGTTCTTC.